These 15 T cell receptor beta chains were sequenced from one sample in a study of glioma-infiltrating T cells after dendritic cell vaccination (dated by TCRdb to the mid-2010s). The sample's time point label is to be understood as: after dendritic cell vaccination, including at tumor progression/relapse. The library came from the immunoSEQ multiplex PCR assay. This is the immuneACCESS table as TCRdb keeps it, with only in-frame sequences that have V and J called. A part of the clones is gone; compared with another copy, unresolved V genes explain less than half, and the rest is unexplained. The sample table records over 90,000 clones; approximately 80% of these occur just once. The ten largest account for approximately 5.5% of the sample. The sequencing used blood, collected after dendritic cell vaccination. These receptors all come from a human donor with glioblastoma.

The chain has TRBV4-1 and TRBJ1-5; D is unclear. V lost 0 bases and J lost 0, with 12 bases in between. The CDR3 totals 17 residues. Germline values: CDR1 MGHRA, CDR2 YSYEKL. The CDR3 DNA is TGCGCCAGCAGCCAAGAGGAAAAGCGGGGTAGCAATCAGCCCCAGCATTTT. Protein sequence: CASSQEEKRGSNQPQHF.

J is TRBJ1-2 and V is TRBV6-5, with D perhaps TRBD1 (5 bases). Germline V gene data show CDR1 as MNHEY and CDR2 as SVGAGI. Trimming took off 6 bases at V and 7 bases at J, with 12 bases between the two ends. The CDR3 extends over 12 amino acids. The CDR3 nucleotides read TGTGCCAGCAGGGACTGGAGGGGTGGCTACACCTTC. Protein sequence: CASRDWRGGYTF.

V is TRBV5-4 and J is TRBJ2-2; 7 nucleotides align to TRBD2. Germline V gives CDR1 SGHNT, CDR2 YYREEE (reference sequence). This CDR3 has 16 residues. V shed 4 bases and J 2 bases; nucleotides not matched to a gene: 8. CDR3 in DNA: TGTGCCAGCAGCGGCCAGCGGGGTTCTAACACCGGGGAGCTGTTTTTT. Its translation is CASSGQRGSNTGELFF.

This sequence joins TRBV11-1 and TRBJ2-7, with 9 positions matching TRBD1. Germline V gene data show CDR1 as SGHAT and CDR2 as FQDESV (reference sequence). The CDR3 is made up of 15 amino acids. The J segment lost 3 bases and the V segment lost 3 bases, leaving 6 bases of the junction unmatched. This chain's CDR3 is CASSFPGQGHYEQYF. CDR3 DNA: TGTGCCAGCAGCTTCCCGGGACAGGGTCACTACGAGCAGTACTTC.

V gene TRBV30 combines with J gene TRBJ2-2, with a possible D match to TRBD2 (5 bases). Germline lookup yields CDR1 GTSNPN and CDR2 SVGIG (reference sequence). The CDR3 contains 16 residues. V lost 0 bases, J lost 5 bases, and 16 bases lay in between. For the CDR3, the DNA is TGTGCCTGGAGTGTACTGGGGAGTGGGGTAACCGGGGAGCTGTTTTTT. Translation gives CAWSVLGSGVTGELFF.

The V call is TRBV5-1, the J call TRBJ2-5; unclear D gene. Trimming removed 0 bases at V and 0 bases at J, with 3 bases between. CDR1 SGHRS and CDR2 YFSETQ come from the germline V gene. This CDR3 region has 13 residues. This chain's CDR3 is CASSLADQETQYF. The DNA of the CDR3 is TGCGCCAGCAGCTTGGCTGACCAAGAGACCCAGTACTTC.

By share of the sample, this clone is medium-sized. This chain joins TRBV25-1 and TRBJ2-7, with D possibly matching TRBD1 (5 bases). Looked up from germline, CDR1 is MGHDK and CDR2 is SYGVNS. The length of the CDR3 is 17 residues. V gave up 4 bases and J gave up 0 bases, with 19 bases separating them. Here the CDR3 reads CASSGTRTSQDSYEQYF. Written as DNA, the CDR3 is TGTGCCAGCAGTGGGACCCGGACAAGCCAAGACTCCTACGAGCAGTACTTC.

This clone was seen only a few times. J is TRBJ1-2 and V is TRBV6-5, with 10 bases that match TRBD1. Germline loops: CDR1 MNHEY, CDR2 SVGAGI. Trimming took 1 base from V and 5 from J; bases not matched to a gene: 4. The CDR3 has 15 amino acids. CDR3 protein: CASSYLTGGLYGYTF. As DNA, the CDR3 is TGTGCCAGCAGTTACTTGACAGGGGGCTTGTATGGCTACACCTTC.

The J gene is TRBJ2-7, the V gene TRBV18, with 7 bases identical to TRBD2. The CDR3 runs 14 residues. The germline V gene encodes CDR1 KGHSH and CDR2 LQKENI. V dropped 3 bases and J dropped 0; count of bases not matched to a gene: 2. DNA of the CDR3: TGTGCCAGCTCACCCCCGGGGGGCTCCTACGAGCAGTACTTC. Translating gives CASSPPGGSYEQYF.

The chain recombines TRBV7-6 with TRBJ2-2, with a tentative D call TRBD2 (5 bases). Germline values: CDR1 SGHVS, CDR2 FNYEAQ. CDR3 size: 16 residues. With 5 bases removed from V and 3 bases from J, the gap between germline ends came to 16 bases. This chain's CDR3 is CASSLEGGLYTGELFF. The CDR3 coding sequence is TGTGCCAGCAGCCTAGAAGGCGGGTTGTACACCGGGGAGCTGTTTTTT. The full variable domain, rest sourced from reference TRBV7-6 and TRBJ2-2, is GAGVSQSPRYKVTKRGQDVALRCDPISGHVSLYWYRQALGQGPEFLTYFNYEAQQDKSGLPNDRFSAERPEGSISTLTIQRTEQRDSAMYRCASSLEGGLYTGELFFGEGSRLTVL.

V is TRBV10-1 and J is TRBJ1-1; the D gene is possibly TRBD1 (5 bases). The CDR3 spans 13 residues. Trimming took 6 bases from V and 4 from J, leaving 12 bases between them. CDR1 is WNHNN, CDR2 SYGVQD, per germline (reference sequence). CDR3: CASRANRFTEAFF. CDR3 coding DNA: TGCGCCAGCAGGGCAAACAGGTTCACTGAAGCTTTCTTT.

V and J are TRBV9 and TRBJ1-1; no clear D. The V end was cut by 1 base, the J end by 0 bases, with 4 bases between. The CDR3 has 13 amino acids. CDR1 and CDR2 from the germline V gene are SGDLS and YYNGEE. The CDR3 sequence: CASSVHVNTEAFF. CDR3 bases: TGTGCCAGCAGCGTACATGTGAACACTGAAGCTTTCTTT.

V and J are TRBV6-1 and TRBJ1-2, with 9 bases that match TRBD1. The junction had 9 bases not matched to a gene; V was cut back by 4 bases and J by 6 bases. The CDR3 is 15 amino acids. CDR1 and CDR2 from the germline V gene are MNHNS and SASEGT. The CDR3 DNA follows: TGTGCCAGCAGTGCACTGACGGGACAGGGCCATGGCTACACCTTC. Amino acid sequence: CASSALTGQGHGYTF.

The V gene is TRBV9, the J gene TRBJ2-5, with no clear D. Germline V gene data show CDR1 as SGDLS and CDR2 as YYNGEE. This CDR3 has 15 residues. V lost 0 bases to trimming and J lost 7 bases, with 16 bases between them. The CDR3 region has the DNA TGTGCCAGCAGCGTAGGAGTCGGCGAGGCCGGGACCCAGTACTTC. This encodes CASSVGVGEAGTQYF.

This clone was seen once. J is TRBJ2-7 and V is TRBV12-2; the DNA was not used to check the table's D call, TRBD2. TRBV12-2 is listed as a pseudogene. This CDR3 contains 20 residues. The CDR3, as DNA: TGTGCAAGTCGCTTAGCGGGAGGGCAGGGACTAGCGGGACCATCCTACGAGCAGTACTTC. This gives the protein CASRLAGGQGLAGPSYEQYF.